This passage covers 29 T cell receptor beta chains from one sample sequenced in a study of early T cells in non-severe SARS-CoV-2 infection. Via MiXCR, TCRdb re-called the 5' RACE reads, giving one row per CDR3 protein. The table shows nearly 95,000 distinct CDR3 sequences, with approximately 17% occurring only once. The source material was whole blood, sampled at baseline. Receptors were obtained from an adult who was a healthcare worker with PCR-confirmed SARS-CoV-2 infection or an uninfected control (not recorded which).

This clonotype was detected ten times or more. The chain links TRBV7-9 to TRBJ1-1; TRBD1 matches 7 bases. Germline V gives CDR1 SEHNR, CDR2 FQNEAQ (reference sequence). The CDR3 covers 13 residues. Trimming at V came to 4 bases and at J to 3 bases, leaving 2 bases not matched to a gene. The CDR3 bases are TGTGCCAGCAGCTCCAGGGGGGACACTGAAGCTTTCTTT. Protein: CASSSRGDTEAFF.

The chain links TRBV29-1 to TRBJ1-3; D possibly corresponds to TRBD1 (6 bases). V lost 7 bases and J 6 bases, leaving 10 bases between the germline ends. CDR1 and CDR2 (germline): SQVTM, ANQGSEA. This CDR3 comprises 11 residues. CDR3 bases: TGCAGCGGGCGGACAGCAAACACCATATATTTT. It is translated as CSGRTANTIYF.

There are many counts of this clonotype. This chain joins TRBV20-1 and TRBJ1-1, with D unclear. Trimming cost V 3 bases and J 0 bases, with 8 bases left between them. The CDR3 runs 13 residues. From germline, CDR1 is DFQATT and CDR2 SNEGSKA (reference sequence). The CDR3 sequence is CSARTTLNTEAFF. CDR3 nucleotide sequence: TGCAGTGCTAGGACCACCCTGAACACTGAAGCTTTCTTT.

This clonotype was seen many times. The chain couples TRBV10-3 to TRBJ2-1; TRBD1 agrees at 9 bases. There are 17 residues in the CDR3. Germline V gene data show CDR1 as ENHRY and CDR2 as SYGVKD. J lost 6 bases, V lost 3 bases, and 12 bases had no gene match. The CDR3 here is CAISDPWNRGQTNEQFF. CDR3 nucleotides: TGTGCCATCAGTGACCCGTGGAACAGGGGGCAGACCAATGAGCAGTTCTTC.

This clonotype was observed many times. The genes are TRBV20-1 and TRBJ2-1; D uncertain. The germline CDR1 and CDR2 sequences are DFQATT and SNEGSKA (reference sequence). The CDR3 has 15 residues. The V end was cut by 1 base, the J end by 0 bases, with 10 bases between. CDR3 residues: CSARVLQNSYNEQFF. In DNA form, the CDR3 reads TGCAGTGCTAGAGTGCTGCAGAACTCCTACAATGAGCAGTTCTTC.

Only a few counts were recorded for this clonotype. CDR3 nucleotide sequence: TGTGCCAGCAGCAAAGCCCCAGCTGGTGGGAGATACGAGCAGTACTTC. This sequence encodes CASSKAPAGGRYEQYF. The genes are TRBV21-1 and TRBJ2-7; the table's D gene call, TRBD2, was not cross checked with the DNA. TRBV21-1 is a recognized pseudogene. The CDR3 has 16 amino acids.

This rearrangement joins TRBV12-3 or TRBV12-4 to TRBJ2-7; 12 nucleotides line up with TRBD1. Unmatched junction bases numbered 11, after V lost 5 bases and J lost 3 bases. CDR3 size: 17 residues. The CDR3 here is CASSGPGQGAGNYEQYF. Here the CDR3 DNA reads TGTGCCAGCAGTGGACCGGGACAGGGGGCGGGTAACTACGAGCAGTACTTC.

This chain links TRBV19 with TRBJ2-2; TRBD1 might be the D (6 bases). CDR1 is LNHDA, CDR2 SQIVND, per germline (reference sequence). This CDR3 comprises 12 residues. Trimming removed 8 bases at V and 4 bases at J, with 8 bases between. The CDR3 nucleotides are TGTGCCAGTCACAGGGCCACCGGGGAGCTGTTTTTT. It yields the protein CASHRATGELFF.

The chain links TRBV10-2 to TRBJ1-5; 7 nucleotides align to TRBD1. With 4 bases clipped from V and 7 bases from J, the junction kept 4 bases outside the gene matches. The CDR3 covers 13 residues. Germline V CDR1 and CDR2: WSHSY, SAAADI. The CDR3, as DNA: TGCGCCAGCAGTGTGACAGGGAACCAGCCCCAGCATTTT. This codes for CASSVTGNQPQHF.

This clonotype was seen ten or more times. The chain carries TRBV28 and TRBJ2-1; 9 bases match TRBD2. The CDR3 is 14 residues long. Looked up from germline, CDR1 is MDHEN and CDR2 is SYDVKM. V dropped 4 bases and J dropped 6; count of bases not matched to a gene: 4. The CDR3 spells CASSWREGRNEQFF. Written as DNA, the CDR3 is TGTGCCAGCAGTTGGCGGGAGGGCCGCAATGAGCAGTTCTTC.

This clonotype was counted ten times or more. The V call is TRBV5-1, the J call TRBJ2-6; TRBD1 might be the D (6 bases). V dropped 0 bases and J dropped 2 bases, with 6 bases sitting between them. Germline V gives CDR1 SGHRS, CDR2 YFSETQ. CDR3 length equals 15 residues. In DNA, the CDR3 is TGCGCCAGCAGCTTGGGACAGGCTGGGGCCAACGTCCTGACTTTC. Translation: CASSLGQAGANVLTF.

The CDR3 region has the DNA TGCGCCAGCAGCCTGGTCGACGGAAACTACGAGCAGTACTTC. Translated, it gives CASSLVDGNYEQYF. V is TRBV5-1 and J is TRBJ2-7, with D unclear. V dropped 4 bases and J dropped 3 bases, with 14 bases sitting between them. Per the germline V gene, CDR1 is SGHRS and CDR2 is YFSETQ. The CDR3 runs 14 residues. The variable domain in full, with the rest retrieved from reference TRBV5-1 and TRBJ2-7, is KAGVTQTPRYLIKTRGQQVTLSCSPISGHRSVSWYQQTPGQGLQFLFEYFSETQRNKGNFPGRFSGRQFSNSRSEMNVSTLELGDSALYLCASSLVDGNYEQYFGPGTRLTVT.

This chain links TRBV5-1 with TRBJ1-5, with D unclear. CDR3 length equals 13 residues. From germline, CDR1 is SGHRS and CDR2 YFSETQ. Trimming took off 0 bases at V and 7 bases at J, with 8 bases between the two ends. CDR3 bases: TGCGCCAGCAGCTTGGCCCTGGACCAGCCCCAGCATTTT. This gives the protein CASSLALDQPQHF. Full variable domain (outside the CDR3, taken from reference TRBV5-1 and TRBJ1-5): KAGVTQTPRYLIKTRGQQVTLSCSPISGHRSVSWYQQTPGQGLQFLFEYFSETQRNKGNFPGRFSGRQFSNSRSEMNVSTLELGDSALYLCASSLALDQPQHFGDGTRLSIL.

This rearrangement joins TRBV27 to TRBJ1-4; 8 bases fit TRBD1. The CDR3 is 15 residues long. Looked up from germline, CDR1 is MNHEY and CDR2 is SMNVEV (reference sequence). The V segment lost 10 bases and the J segment 0 bases; nucleotides outside the gene matches: 7. CDR3: CATSRGLSTNEKLFF. The CDR3 DNA reads TGTGCCACGTCCAGGGGGCTATCAACTAATGAAAAACTGTTTTTT.

This clonotype was observed a few times. V usage is TRBV7-3 and J usage is TRBJ2-3; 11 bases are a match to TRBD2. The CDR3 sequence is 15 residues long. V lost 4 bases and J lost 5; bases outside the gene matches: 5. Germline loops: CDR1 SGHTA, CDR2 FQGTGA. The CDR3 protein is CASSWISGRVDTQYF. The CDR3 bases are TGTGCCAGCAGCTGGATTAGCGGGAGGGTAGATACGCAGTATTTT.

This clonotype was picked up a small number of times. The chain recombines TRBV28 with TRBJ2-6; D perhaps matches TRBD2 (5 bases). From germline, CDR1 is MDHEN and CDR2 SYDVKM. V was shortened by 5 bases and J by 4 bases, with 18 bases between the two germline ends. CDR3 length: 17 residues. The CDR3 loop is CASSPGLRGSGANVLTF. DNA for the CDR3: TGTGCCAGCAGTCCCGGACTGCGCGGATCCGGGGCCAACGTCCTGACTTTC.

This clonotype has a count of ten or more. J is TRBJ2-3 and V is TRBV10-3, with 8 bases identical to TRBD2. This CDR3 is built from 17 residues. Germline V gene sequence: CDR1 ENHRY, CDR2 SYGVKD. Unmatched junction bases numbered 14, after V lost 3 bases and J lost 6 bases. The CDR3 sequence: CAISDQKWVAGLDTQYF. In nucleotides, the CDR3 is TGTGCCATCAGTGATCAGAAGTGGGTAGCGGGATTGGATACGCAGTATTTT.

This clonotype was seen repeatedly, ten times or more. Relative to the germline gene, one junction end is altered; a read error may explain this. The CDR3 region is CASSLAGDQPQHF. CDR3 nucleotide sequence: TGTGCCAGCAGCTTAGCCGGGGATCAGCCCCAGCATTTT. The genes are TRBV12-3 or TRBV12-4 and TRBJ1-5; D remains unclear. CDR3 length: 13 residues.

The genes are TRBV30 and TRBJ1-2; a possible D gene is TRBD1 (6 bases). Germline CDR1 reads GTSNPN; CDR2 reads SVGIG (reference sequence). V was shortened by 0 bases and J by 8 bases, with 16 bases between the two germline ends. The CDR3 extends over 14 amino acids. CDR3 DNA: TGTGCCTGGAGTGTAGGGGGGTCGTTCTACGGCTACACCTTC. Its translation is CAWSVGGSFYGYTF.

This clonotype showed up many times. The chain joins TRBV5-1 to TRBJ2-1, with D tentatively TRBD2 (6 bases). CDR1 and CDR2 (germline): SGHRS, YFSETQ. V lost 0 bases to trimming and J lost 9 bases, with 13 bases between them. The CDR3 runs to 14 residues. The CDR3 here is CASSLAGVTGEQFF. CDR3 bases: TGCGCCAGCAGCTTGGCGGGAGTCACGGGTGAGCAGTTCTTC.

The chain employs TRBV27 and TRBJ2-7; 7 bases are shared with TRBD2. This CDR3 contains 14 residues. J was trimmed by 4 bases and V by 4 bases; bases with no gene match: 7. Germline CDR1 reads MNHEY; CDR2 reads SMNVEV (reference sequence). CDR3 bases: TGTGCCAGCAGTTGGCGGGAGAAGGAGTACGAGCAGTACTTC. Amino acids: CASSWREKEYEQYF.

The chain has TRBV12-3 or TRBV12-4 and TRBJ1-6; TRBD1 matches 7 bases. The CDR3 is 14 amino acids. V gave up 8 bases and J gave up 5 bases; unmatched junction bases: 6. DNA of the CDR3: TGTGCCAGCGCCGGGACAGAGAATAATTCACCCCTCCACTTT. The encoded protein is CASAGTENNSPLHF.

This chain connects TRBV28 to TRBJ2-7, with 10 bases aligning to TRBD1. The CDR3 sequence is 14 residues long. The trim removed 7 bases at V and 6 bases at J, leaving 9 bases unmatched. The germline V gene has CDR1 MDHEN and CDR2 SYDVKM. This CDR3 is CASTPTGGRSEQYF. In DNA, the CDR3 is TGTGCCAGCACCCCGACAGGGGGCAGGTCCGAGCAGTACTTC.

This clonotype was detected ten times or more. The chain uses TRBV20-1 and TRBJ2-1, with 10 bases matching TRBD2. V lost 7 bases, J lost 0 bases, and 12 bases stayed unmatched. Per the germline V gene, CDR1 is DFQATT and CDR2 is SNEGSKA (reference sequence). There are 17 residues in the CDR3. DNA of the CDR3: TGCAGTGTTACGGGACTAGCGACTCAGAGCTCCTACAATGAGCAGTTCTTC. It specifies CSVTGLATQSSYNEQFF.

This clonotype was seen a few times. The chain uses TRBV5-4 and TRBJ2-2; weak D call: TRBD2 (6 bases). Germline values: CDR1 SGHNT, CDR2 YYREEE (reference sequence). The CDR3 extends over 16 amino acids. The V gene lost 0 bases and the J gene lost 1 base, with 10 bases spanning the gap. The CDR3 region is CASSLERRVNTGELFF. The CDR3 DNA is TGTGCCAGCAGCTTGGAGAGGAGGGTGAACACCGGGGAGCTGTTTTTT.

This clonotype was seen a few times. This chain links TRBV7-2 with TRBJ2-7, with D possibly matching TRBD2 (5 bases). Deletions cut 3 bases from V and 7 bases from J, with 22 bases between. This CDR3 has 16 amino acids. Germline V CDR1 and CDR2: SGHTA, FQGNSA. This chain's CDR3 is CASSFGPGRGSQEQYF. The CDR3 DNA reads TGTGCCAGCAGCTTCGGTCCCGGCCGGGGAAGCCAAGAGCAGTACTTC.

The CDR3 region is CASSSPGSGSLETQYF. CDR3 DNA sequence: TGTGCCAGCAGTTCCCCCGGTAGCGGGAGCCTAGAGACCCAGTACTTC. The chain carries TRBV28 and TRBJ2-5; 9 bases match TRBD2. J lost 4 bases, V lost 4 bases, and 10 bases had no gene match. The CDR3 spans 16 residues. The germline gives CDR1 MDHEN, CDR2 SYDVKM. Filled out from reference TRBV28 and TRBJ2-5, the complete variable domain reads DVKVTQSSRYLVKRTGEKVFLECVQDMDHENMFWYRQDPGLGLRLIYFSYDVKMKEKGDIPEGYSVSREKKERFSLILESASTNQTSMYLCASSSPGSGSLETQYFGPGTRLLVL.

The sample holds many counts of this clonotype. The genes are TRBV6-6 and TRBJ2-3; D might be TRBD1 or TRBD2, each matching 6 bases. V was cut by 8 bases and J by 0 bases, with 9 bases left in between. CDR1 and CDR2 (germline): MNHNY, SVGAGI (reference sequence). The length of the CDR3 is 13 residues. In DNA form, the CDR3 reads TGTGCCAGCGGAGGGGGGAGCACAGATACGCAGTATTTT. It is translated as CASGGGSTDTQYF.

This clonotype was recorded at least ten times. The J gene is TRBJ2-5, the V gene TRBV24-1; 10 nucleotides line up with TRBD1. There are 15 residues in the CDR3. V dropped 5 bases and J dropped 4; count of bases not matched to a gene: 6. From germline, CDR1 is KGHDR and CDR2 SFDVKD. In DNA form, the CDR3 reads TGTGCCACCAGTGCCAGCGGGACAGGGGTAGAGACCCAGTACTTC. This translates into CATSASGTGVETQYF.